This T cell receptor (beta chain) stems from a study of cytomegalovirus exposure and HLA in healthy donors. Study summary: The same platform used for the 600 to 750 first-cohort repertoires was also used for the 90 to 150 validation repertoires, as a later analysis reported. Findings and caveats of the study: Most observed TCR sequences were rare, whereas some public TCRs were detected in many donors. Investigators reported more than 150 TCR beta chains as tied to cytomegalovirus. In vitro experiments confirmed that a few CMV-associated chains were specific for CMV antigens.

Data came from immunoSEQ multiplex PCR; TCRdb stores just in-frame clones and leaves some out. The repertoire consists of 190,000 or so clones, with roughly four fifths occurring once and the leading ten covering approximately 3%. This clone was recorded only once. Its specificity is unknown. The V gene lost 11 bases and the J gene lost 4 bases, with 20 bases spanning the gap. Germline V gives CDR1 MNHNS, CDR2 SASEGT. This CDR3 is built from 14 residues. The sequencing sample was made of PBMCs. The receptor comes from a woman between 18 and 29 years old in good health and CMV-seropositive. The genes are TRBV6-1 and TRBJ1-2; D is possibly TRBD1 (5 bases). In DNA, the CDR3 is TGTGCCTCTCGAGTCGGGCAGGGTATCTATGGCTACACCTTC. Its translation is CASRVGQGIYGYTF.